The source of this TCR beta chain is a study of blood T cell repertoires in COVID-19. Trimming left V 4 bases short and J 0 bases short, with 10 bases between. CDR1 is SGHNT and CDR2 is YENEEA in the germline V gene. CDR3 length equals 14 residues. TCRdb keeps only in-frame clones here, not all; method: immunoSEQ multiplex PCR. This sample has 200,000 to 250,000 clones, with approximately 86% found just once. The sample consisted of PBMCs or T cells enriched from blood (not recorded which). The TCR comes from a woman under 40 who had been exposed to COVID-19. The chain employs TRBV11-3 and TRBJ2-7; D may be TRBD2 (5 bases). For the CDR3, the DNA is TGTGCCAGCAGCTCCCGGACTCTCTCCTACGAGCAGTACTTC. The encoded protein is CASSSRTLSYEQYF.